Listed here are 13 T cell receptor beta chains from one sample, sequenced in a study of T-cell reconstitution after alpha-beta-depleted transplantation in children. Unique molecular identifiers were incorporated into the prepared TCRbeta library. In TCRdb, the PCR reads were re-called with MiXCR into one record per CDR3 protein. Here the sample spans about 980,000 distinct CDR3 sequences, about 30% being singletons. Sample: PBMCs, mostly from graft donor cells, taken 360 days after TCRalphabeta/CD19-depleted stem cell transplant. The source of these receptors is a boy in the first two years of life who had a stem cell transplant for SCID, so the T cells may come from the graft donor.

The chain links TRBV12-3 or TRBV12-4 to TRBJ2-7; 9 bases are a match to TRBD1. The CDR3 spans 17 residues. V shed 2 bases and J 0 bases; nucleotides not matched to a gene: 8. The CDR3: CASSLTITGGFSYEQYF. The CDR3 coding sequence is TGTGCCAGCAGTTTAACTATAACAGGGGGCTTCTCCTACGAGCAGTACTTC.

This chain uses TRBV28 with TRBJ2-1; TRBD2 might be the D (5 bases). CDR3 size: 13 residues. CDR1 MDHEN and CDR2 SYDVKM come from the germline V gene. Deletions cut 5 bases from V and 6 bases from J, with 11 bases between. The CDR3: CASSLGLTNEQFF. In nucleotides, the CDR3 is TGTGCCAGCAGTCTCGGACTGACCAATGAGCAGTTCTTC.

In its sample, this clonotype was seen a few times. The chain has TRBV4-1 and TRBJ2-3; TRBD1 aligns across 9 bases. V lost 0 bases, J lost 9 bases, and 13 bases stayed unmatched. The CDR3 covers 17 residues. Germline CDR1 is MGHRA and CDR2 is YSYEKL. The CDR3 bases are TGCGCCAGCAGCCAAGACGTTCCGGGACAGGGAAGACGGACGCAGTATTTT. Encoded protein: CASSQDVPGQGRRTQYF.

The chain employs TRBV18 and TRBJ2-2; D ambiguous. Trimming left V 3 bases short and J 0 bases short, with 8 bases between. This CDR3 is built from 15 residues. Germline-derived CDR1 and CDR2 are KGHSH and LQKENI. In nucleotides, the CDR3 is TGTGCCAGCTCACCCGAGTTCGCGAACACCGGGGAGCTGTTTTTT. The encoded protein is CASSPEFANTGELFF. The full variable domain, rest sourced from reference TRBV18 and TRBJ2-2, is NAGVMQNPRHLVRRRGQEARLRCSPMKGHSHVYWYRQLPEEGLKFMVYLQKENIIDESGMPKERFSAEFPKEGPSILRIQQVVRGDSAAYFCASSPEFANTGELFFGEGSRLTVL.

This chain uses TRBV7-3 with TRBJ2-7, with D perhaps matching TRBD2 (5 bases). This CDR3 is built from 14 residues. The V end was cut by 6 bases, the J end by 7 bases, with 19 bases between. Germline V CDR1 and CDR2: SGHTA, FQGTGA. The CDR3 nucleotides are TGTGCCAGCAGTCCTACGAGCAGTTGGGAGGAGCAGTACTTC. Protein: CASSPTSSWEEQYF. The entire variable domain, with the rest obtained from reference TRBV7-3 and TRBJ2-7, is as follows: GAGVSQTPSNKVTEKGKYVELRCDPISGHTALYWYRQSLGQGPEFLIYFQGTGAADDSGLPNDRFFAVRPEGSVSTLKIQRTERGDSAVYLCASSPTSSWEEQYFGPGTRLTVT.

This chain uses TRBV3-1 with TRBJ2-6; 7 bases agree with TRBD1. Unmatched junction bases numbered 8, after V lost 4 bases and J lost 2 bases. The CDR3 loop spans 17 amino acids. The germline gives CDR1 LGHDT, CDR2 YNNKEL (reference sequence). DNA for the CDR3: TGTGCCAGCAGCCCGAAACCTACAGGGGCTGGGGCCAACGTCCTGACTTTC. Amino acids: CASSPKPTGAGANVLTF.

This clonotype has more than one count but fewer than ten. The gene calls are TRBV20-1 and TRBJ1-4; no reliable D call. V was shortened by 4 bases and J by 8 bases, with 8 bases between the two germline ends. The CDR3 is made up of 11 amino acids. CDR1 is DFQATT and CDR2 is SNEGSKA in the germline V gene (reference sequence). The DNA for the CDR3 is TGCAGTGCTATTCTTAACGAAAAACTGTTTTTT. This encodes CSAILNEKLFF.

In its sample, this clonotype was seen a few times. The genes are TRBV3-1 and TRBJ2-3; D remains unclear. With 1 base removed from V and 4 bases from J, the gap between germline ends came to 15 bases. Looked up from germline, CDR1 is LGHDT and CDR2 is YNNKEL (reference sequence). CDR3 size: 16 residues. The CDR3 DNA is TGTGCCAGCAGCCAAGGTCGTTCGTGGCAGGCAGATACGCAGTATTTT. Protein product: CASSQGRSWQADTQYF.

Here the CDR3 DNA reads TGTGCCAGCACCCGGACCCGGAGCATCGGGTACTTC. This sequence encodes CASTRTRSIGYF. The chain joins TRBV12-3 or TRBV12-4 to TRBJ2-7; D is ambiguous. V was clipped by 7 bases and J by 12 bases, with 19 bases between them. The CDR3 is made up of 12 amino acids.

The chain recombines TRBV9 with TRBJ1-1, with D hard to call. CDR1 and CDR2 (germline): SGDLS, YYNGEE. The length of the CDR3 is 13 residues. Trimming cost V 0 bases and J 4 bases, with 7 bases left between them. For the CDR3, the DNA is TGTGCCAGCAGCGTAGCTCCGAGCACTGAAGCTTTCTTT. This encodes CASSVAPSTEAFF.

This clonotype was observed a handful of times. The chain carries TRBV11-2 and TRBJ2-7; 7 nucleotides align to TRBD2. V was clipped by 0 bases and J by 12 bases; unmatched bases: 8. CDR1 and CDR2 (germline): SGHAT, FQNNGV. This CDR3 has 13 residues. The CDR3 spells CASSLEGTIGLYF. CDR3 nucleotide sequence: TGTGCCAGCAGCTTAGAAGGGACTATCGGCTTGTACTTC.

This clonotype was seen repeatedly, ten times or more. The chain uses TRBV6-5 and TRBJ1-3, with D uncertain. The V gene lost 0 bases and the J gene lost 1 base, with 7 bases spanning the gap. Germline V gene data show CDR1 as MNHEY and CDR2 as SVGAGI. The CDR3 is 15 residues long. The CDR3 DNA reads TGTGCCAGCAGTTACTCGAGAGGGTCTGGAAACACCATATATTTT. This encodes CASSYSRGSGNTIYF.

The J gene is TRBJ2-2, the V gene TRBV7-9; tentative D call: TRBD1 (6 bases). The CDR3 has 15 residues. Germline assignment: CDR1 SEHNR and CDR2 FQNEAQ (reference sequence). V dropped 11 bases and J dropped 6 bases, with 22 bases sitting between them. Here the CDR3 reads CASPETGIWAGELFF. In DNA, the CDR3 is TGTGCCTCACCCGAAACAGGGATTTGGGCCGGGGAGCTGTTTTTT.